This TCR beta chain is from a study of graft-versus-host responses after intestinal transplantation. This clone was detected only a few times. There were about 200,000 CFSE-labeled responder cells plated together with about 200,000 irradiated, violet-dye-labeled stimulator cells. Germline V lookup: CDR1 MGHRA, CDR2 YSYEKL. The CDR3 consists of 15 residues. J was trimmed by 4 bases and V by 1 base; bases with no gene match: 0. Method: immunoSEQ multiplex PCR; TCRdb's copy keeps in-frame clones and lacks some. The sample shows 20,000 to 25,000 clones, about 45% of them seen only once. The sequencing here drew on alloreactive CD8+ T cells from a mixed lymphocyte reaction culture, taken before transplantation. Subset indicated: CFSE-low proliferating T cells sorted from approximately six-day pre-transplant mixed lymphocyte reaction (GvH or HvG direction). This chain uses TRBV4-1 with TRBJ2-7, with 14 positions matching TRBD2. The clonotype was recovered from a human patient who was an organ donor for intestinal transplantation. The CDR3 region is CASSQGTSGRYEQYF. The CDR3 DNA reads TGCGCCAGCAGCCAAGGGACTAGCGGGAGGTACGAGCAGTACTTC.